This T cell receptor beta chain originates from a study of blood T cell repertoires in COVID-19. Overall study context: Spain, Italy and the United States supplied samples that represented acute and convalescent COVID-19. PBMCs, B-cell-depleted T cells, or T cells provided the cDNA or gDNA that made up the material.

The length of the CDR3 is 17 residues. J gave up 3 bases and V 1 base, and 11 bases lay outside the gene matches. Per germline, CDR1 LGHNA and CDR2 YNFKEQ. Measured with immunoSEQ multiplex PCR; TCRdb has only the in-frame clones, and not every one. The sample yields 210,000 or so clones, around nine tenths seen once. V usage is TRBV4-2 and J usage is TRBJ2-7; the match to TRBD2 covers 8 bases. Sequenced material: peripheral blood. This receptor was taken from a woman aged 40 to 55 who had recovered from COVID-19. The chain's CDR3 is CASSQAPAGGGNYEQYF. CDR3 nucleotides: TGTGCCAGCAGCCAAGCACCTGCGGGCGGGGGGAACTACGAGCAGTACTTC.